Below, 31 T cell receptor beta chains from the same sample are listed, as sequenced in a study of cytomegalovirus exposure and HLA in healthy donors (dated by TCRdb to 2015 to 2018). The method behind the library was the immunoSEQ multiplex PCR assay. A mixture of 60 forward primers for TCR Vbeta segments and 13 reverse primers for TCR Jbeta segments was used in the multiplex PCR. The table was pulled from immuneACCESS by TCRdb, which kept in-frame rearrangements only. Such tables lose some clones; where checked, under half of the loss comes from unresolved V genes, and the rest has no known cause. A total of about 110,000 clones appear in this sample, about four fifths of them only once. Roughly 2.7% of the sample belongs to the ten largest clones. Sequenced sample: PBMCs. The source of these receptors is a man between 25 and 39 years old in good health and CMV-seropositive.

V usage is TRBV7-6 and J usage is TRBJ2-3, with a weak D call TRBD1 (6 bases). This CDR3 comprises 15 residues. CDR1 is SGHVS, CDR2 FNYEAQ, per germline. Trimming took 1 base from V and 1 from J, leaving 9 bases between them. CDR3 DNA: TGTGCCAGCAGCTTAGACAGGGTGGGCACAGATACGCAGTATTTT. This gives the protein CASSLDRVGTDTQYF.

The sample holds a few counts of this clone. This sequence joins TRBV4-1 and TRBJ1-1, with 8 positions matching TRBD1. The ends lost 2 bases at V and 0 bases at J; junction bases unmatched: 2. From germline, CDR1 is MGHRA and CDR2 YSYEKL. The CDR3 covers 15 residues. The CDR3 bases are TGCGCCAGCAGCCAACGGGACAGGATGAACACTGAAGCTTTCTTT. Its protein product is CASSQRDRMNTEAFF.

This sequence joins TRBV7-9 and TRBJ1-4; D might be TRBD1 (6 bases). V was pared by 5 bases and J by 13 bases, with 17 bases between. Germline loops: CDR1 SEHNR, CDR2 FQNEAQ (reference sequence). The CDR3 runs to 13 residues. The CDR3 DNA sequence: TGTGCCAGCAGCCCGCTGGGGGGGCAAAGACTGTTTTTT. Translating it yields CASSPLGGQRLFF.

The rearrangement links TRBV12-5 to TRBJ1-5; 7 positions match TRBD1. The junction had 14 bases not matched to a gene; V was cut back by 6 bases and J by 0 bases. There are 18 residues in the CDR3. The germline V gene encodes CDR1 LGHNT and CDR2 FRNRAP. CDR3 sequence (DNA): TGTGCTAGTGGCGTAGACAGGGACGAACGTTATAGCAATCAGCCCCAGCATTTT. It encodes CASGVDRDERYSNQPQHF.

The chain recombines TRBV27 with TRBJ2-1; TRBD2 agrees at 8 bases. The CDR3 covers 15 residues. V trimming: 6 bases; J trimming: 8 bases; junction bases outside the gene matches: 12. Per germline, CDR1 MNHEY and CDR2 SMNVEV (reference sequence). In nucleotides, the CDR3 is TGTGCCAGCAGCCGCAGCGGGGGAGAGGTCTATGAGCAGTTCTTC. This sequence encodes CASSRSGGEVYEQFF.

The count of this clone is one. J is TRBJ2-5 and V is TRBV9, with TRBD1 identical over 7 bases. With the DNA end fitting TRBJ2-7 better, the J assignment may be wrong. The CDR3 loop spans 17 amino acids. Germline loops: CDR1 SGDLS, CDR2 YYNGEE. CDR3 in DNA: TGTGCCAGCAGCGTCAATTGGGACAGCGGAGAAAAATACGAGCAGTACTTC. It encodes CASSVNWDSGEKYEQYF.

J is TRBJ2-5 and V is TRBV5-1; D perhaps matches TRBD1 (5 bases). CDR1 is SGHRS and CDR2 is YFSETQ in the germline V gene. The length of the CDR3 is 13 residues. V was clipped by 4 bases and J by 4 bases, with 11 bases between them. The CDR3 here is CASSIDSGETQYF. CDR3 nucleotide sequence: TGCGCCAGCAGCATCGACAGTGGAGAGACCCAGTACTTC.

The chain has TRBV12-5 and TRBJ1-1; D is possibly TRBD1 (6 bases). Germline CDR1 is LGHNT and CDR2 is FRNRAP. This CDR3 contains 13 residues. The V end was cut by 7 bases, the J end by 1 base, with 10 bases between. In nucleotides, the CDR3 is TGTGCTAGTGAGGAACAGGGGAACACTGAAGCTTTCTTT. Residues: CASEEQGNTEAFF.

The gene calls are TRBV2 and TRBJ1-1; D gene unclear. V shed 0 bases and J shed 0 bases, with 5 bases lying between them. There are 14 residues in the CDR3. Germline V lookup: CDR1 SNHLY, CDR2 FYNNEI. This CDR3 is CASSEARMNTEAFF. DNA of the CDR3: TGTGCCAGCAGTGAAGCGAGAATGAACACTGAAGCTTTCTTT.

The chain employs TRBV18 and TRBJ1-6; tentative D call: TRBD1 (5 bases). The CDR3 loop spans 14 amino acids. The germline gives CDR1 KGHSH, CDR2 LQKENI. V shed 5 bases and J shed 8 bases, with 13 bases lying between them. The CDR3 DNA reads TGTGCCAGCTCAAAAGGATGGGGGGATTCACCCCTCCACTTT. It is translated as CASSKGWGDSPLHF.

V and J are TRBV7-9 and TRBJ1-1, with D hard to call. Per the germline V gene, CDR1 is SEHNR and CDR2 is FQNEAQ (reference sequence). The V and J ends lost 4 bases and 8 bases respectively, with 11 bases between them. The CDR3 runs to 12 residues. The CDR3: CASSWANPEAFF. Written as DNA, the CDR3 is TGTGCCAGCAGCTGGGCAAATCCAGAAGCTTTCTTT.

Notes on this clone: The junction does not match germline at one end; this may be a read error. This sequence joins TRBV10-3 and TRBJ2-6, with a tentative D call TRBD1 (6 bases). Germline V gene data show CDR1 as ENHRY and CDR2 as SYGVKD. CDR3 size: 16 residues. This CDR3 is CAIPQEPSSGANGLTF. CDR3 nucleotides: TGTGCCATCCCCCAAGAACCCTCCTCAGGGGCCAACGGCCTGACTTTC.

V usage is TRBV11-2 and J usage is TRBJ2-5; tentatively, D is TRBD2 (5 bases). V lost 2 bases and J 5 bases, leaving 21 bases between the germline ends. The CDR3 runs to 17 residues. Germline CDR1 SGHAT, CDR2 FQNNGV. CDR3 residues: CASSLRARGFFMETQYF. The CDR3, as DNA: TGTGCCAGCAGCTTAAGGGCACGAGGGTTTTTCATGGAGACCCAGTACTTC.

Only one count was recorded for this clone. The chain has TRBV19 and TRBJ2-7; D gene uncertain. Trimming took 8 bases from V and 2 from J, leaving 10 bases between them. The length of the CDR3 is 12 residues. Germline assignment: CDR1 LNHDA and CDR2 SQIVND (reference sequence). The chain's CDR3 is CASGESAYEQYF. The CDR3 nucleotides read TGTGCCAGTGGAGAGAGTGCCTACGAGCAGTACTTC. The entire variable domain, with the rest obtained from reference TRBV19 and TRBJ2-7, is as follows: DGGITQSPKYLFRKEGQNVTLSCEQNLNHDAMYWYRQDPGQGLRLIYYSQIVNDFQKGDIAEGYSVSREKKESFPLTVTSAQKNPTAFYLCASGESAYEQYFGPGTRLTVT.

The genes are TRBV27 and TRBJ1-5; possible D gene TRBD1, 6 bases. Deletions cut 8 bases from V and 10 bases from J, with 15 bases between. The CDR3 length is 12 residues. Germline V gene data show CDR1 as MNHEY and CDR2 as SMNVEV (reference sequence). CDR3 sequence (DNA): TGTGCCAGCGGGCAGGGGCCGGCACCCCAGCATTTT. Encoded protein: CASGQGPAPQHF.

This clone was seen a single time. J is TRBJ2-3 and V is TRBV9, with TRBD2 matching 8 bases. The CDR3 covers 16 residues. Germline lookup yields CDR1 SGDLS and CDR2 YYNGEE. Trimming at V came to 2 bases and at J to 0 bases, leaving 5 bases not matched to a gene. The CDR3 is CASSVYASGSTDTQYF. The CDR3 DNA sequence: TGTGCCAGCAGCGTCTATGCTAGCGGGAGCACAGATACGCAGTATTTT.

Comment on this clone: This sample includes further DNA sequences coding for the same CDR3. The chain joins TRBV6-1 to TRBJ2-7, with D perhaps matching TRBD2 (6 bases). Germline V CDR1 and CDR2: MNHNS, SASEGT. This CDR3 region has 15 residues. V lost 4 bases to trimming and J lost 0 bases, with 13 bases between them. The CDR3 is CASSGVAASSYEQYF. CDR3 sequence (DNA): TGTGCCAGCAGTGGGGTAGCGGCGAGCTCCTACGAGCAGTACTTC.

The chain uses TRBV5-4 and TRBJ2-1; D not certain. Germline V gene lookup returns CDR1 SGHNT and CDR2 YYREEE (reference sequence). V was trimmed by 4 bases and J by 0 bases, leaving 14 bases between them. This CDR3 comprises 16 residues. Written as DNA, the CDR3 is TGTGCCAGCAGCCCCGGTACAGAAGTCTCCTACAATGAGCAGTTCTTC. Its protein product is CASSPGTEVSYNEQFF.

V usage is TRBV5-1 and J usage is TRBJ2-1, with 12 bases fitting TRBD2. The V segment lost 6 bases and the J segment 4 bases; nucleotides outside the gene matches: 2. Germline V lookup: CDR1 SGHRS, CDR2 YFSETQ. This CDR3 region has 14 residues. CDR3 amino acids: CASTTSGGYNEQFF. The CDR3 region has the DNA TGCGCCAGCACCACTAGCGGGGGGTACAATGAGCAGTTCTTC.

This clone showed up just a few times. This chain joins TRBV2 and TRBJ2-7, with 12 nucleotides matching TRBD2. The CDR3 length is 14 residues. V dropped 4 bases and J dropped 8; count of bases not matched to a gene: 6. Germline V gene data show CDR1 as SNHLY and CDR2 as FYNNEI. The CDR3 is CASSGLAGDRKQYF. DNA of the CDR3: TGTGCCAGCAGTGGACTAGCGGGGGACAGGAAGCAGTACTTC.

The genes are TRBV11-2 and TRBJ1-1; D is undetermined. Trimming removed 2 bases from V and 4 bases from J, with 8 bases in between. The CDR3 contains 13 residues. Germline lookup yields CDR1 SGHAT and CDR2 FQNNGV. Here the CDR3 reads CASSLQATTEAFF. The CDR3 DNA sequence: TGTGCCAGCAGCTTACAGGCGACCACTGAAGCTTTCTTT.

The V and J genes are TRBV5-5 and TRBJ2-7, with D possibly TRBD2 on 5 matching bases. This CDR3 is built from 17 residues. Germline V CDR1 and CDR2: SGHKS, YYEKEE (reference sequence). V was trimmed by 0 bases and J by 1 base, leaving 17 bases between them. This CDR3 is CASSLGTGVELSYEQYF. The DNA for the CDR3 is TGTGCCAGCAGCTTGGGTACCGGGGTCGAACTTTCCTACGAGCAGTACTTC. The full variable domain, its missing parts supplied by reference TRBV5-5 and TRBJ2-7, is DAGVTQSPTHLIKTRGQQVTLRCSPISGHKSVSWYQQVLGQGPQFIFQYYEKEERGRGNFPDRFSARQFPNYSSELNVNALLLGDSALYLCASSLGTGVELSYEQYFGPGTRLTVT.

V usage is TRBV11-2 and J usage is TRBJ2-7; D ambiguous. This CDR3 has 12 residues. Germline assignment: CDR1 SGHAT and CDR2 FQNNGV. V lost 5 bases, J lost 3 bases, and 8 bases lay in between. CDR3 in amino acids: CASSGALYEQYF. DNA for the CDR3: TGTGCCAGCAGCGGAGCCCTCTACGAGCAGTACTTC.

This chain joins TRBV27 and TRBJ2-1, with TRBD2 as a possible D gene (5 bases). The CDR3 loop spans 16 amino acids. Deletions cut 6 bases from V and 6 bases from J, with 21 bases between. Germline values: CDR1 MNHEY, CDR2 SMNVEV (reference sequence). In nucleotides, the CDR3 is TGTGCCAGCAGATCGAGCGGACCGTCTTCAATCAATGAGCAGTTCTTC. Its protein is CASRSSGPSSINEQFF.

This chain connects TRBV30 to TRBJ2-1, with TRBD1 matching 7 bases. The J segment lost 6 bases and the V segment lost 5 bases, leaving 10 bases of the junction unmatched. Germline loops: CDR1 GTSNPN, CDR2 SVGIG (reference sequence). The CDR3 loop spans 14 amino acids. The CDR3 DNA sequence: TGTGCCTGGCAGGGACAGCGTACGTTCAATGAGCAGTTCTTC. As protein: CAWQGQRTFNEQFF.

The chain joins TRBV29-1 to TRBJ1-2; 10 nucleotides agree with TRBD1. Germline V gene lookup returns CDR1 SQVTM and CDR2 ANQGSEA. Trimming at V came to 4 bases and at J to 2 bases, leaving 1 base not matched to a gene. The CDR3 loop spans 13 amino acids. CDR3 protein: CSVAGQGNYGYTF. The CDR3 DNA reads TGCAGCGTTGCGGGACAGGGGAACTATGGCTACACCTTC.

The gene calls are TRBV10-1 and TRBJ2-3, with 13 positions matching TRBD2. Trimming at V came to 4 bases and at J to 4 bases, leaving 2 bases not matched to a gene. The CDR3 totals 15 residues. Germline V gives CDR1 WNHNN, CDR2 SYGVQD (reference sequence). The DNA of the CDR3 is TGCGCCAGCAGTGGACTAGCGGGGGGAGCAGATACGCAGTATTTT. This gives the protein CASSGLAGGADTQYF.

This clone has just one count. The DNA for the CDR3 is TGTGCCAGCAGCCAAGGGACTAGCGGGGGGAGCCAAGAGACCCAGTACTTC. Its protein is CASSQGTSGGSQETQYF. The chain has TRBV7-2 and TRBJ2-5; 15 bases align to TRBD2. The CDR3 contains 17 residues. In germline, CDR1 is SGHTA, CDR2 FQGNSA. V lost 5 bases, J lost 1 base, and 5 bases stayed unmatched.

The V gene is TRBV5-4, the J gene TRBJ2-5, with 12 bases matching TRBD2. V shed 4 bases and J 3 bases; nucleotides not matched to a gene: 4. The CDR3 runs to 15 residues. Looked up from germline, CDR1 is SGHNT and CDR2 is YYREEE (reference sequence). CDR3 bases: TGTGCCAGCAGCCTAGCGGGGGGGCGAGAAGAGACCCAGTACTTC. Translated, it gives CASSLAGGREETQYF. The whole variable domain, remainder taken from reference TRBV5-4 and TRBJ2-5, is ETGVTQSPTHLIKTRGQQVTLRCSSQSGHNTVSWYQQALGQGPQFIFQYYREEENGRGNFPPRFSGLQFPNYSSELNVNALELDDSALYLCASSLAGGREETQYFGPGTRLLVL.

The sample holds one count of this clone. The CDR3 nucleotides read TGTGCCAGCCTCAGGGGCTACGAGCAGTACTTC. Translated: CASLRGYEQYF. The J gene is TRBJ2-7, the V gene TRBV27, with a weak D call TRBD1 (6 bases). Germline CDR1 MNHEY, CDR2 SMNVEV (reference sequence). This CDR3 has 11 residues. V gave up 8 bases and J gave up 3 bases, with 8 bases separating them.

The chain employs TRBV6-1 and TRBJ2-1; 10 nucleotides match TRBD2. Per germline, CDR1 MNHNS and CDR2 SASEGT. V was pared by 7 bases and J by 3 bases, with 6 bases of the junction left unmatched. The CDR3 loop spans 15 amino acids. CDR3 sequence: CASNLLAGFYNEQFF. In DNA form, the CDR3 reads TGTGCCAGCAACTTACTAGCGGGGTTCTACAATGAGCAGTTCTTC.